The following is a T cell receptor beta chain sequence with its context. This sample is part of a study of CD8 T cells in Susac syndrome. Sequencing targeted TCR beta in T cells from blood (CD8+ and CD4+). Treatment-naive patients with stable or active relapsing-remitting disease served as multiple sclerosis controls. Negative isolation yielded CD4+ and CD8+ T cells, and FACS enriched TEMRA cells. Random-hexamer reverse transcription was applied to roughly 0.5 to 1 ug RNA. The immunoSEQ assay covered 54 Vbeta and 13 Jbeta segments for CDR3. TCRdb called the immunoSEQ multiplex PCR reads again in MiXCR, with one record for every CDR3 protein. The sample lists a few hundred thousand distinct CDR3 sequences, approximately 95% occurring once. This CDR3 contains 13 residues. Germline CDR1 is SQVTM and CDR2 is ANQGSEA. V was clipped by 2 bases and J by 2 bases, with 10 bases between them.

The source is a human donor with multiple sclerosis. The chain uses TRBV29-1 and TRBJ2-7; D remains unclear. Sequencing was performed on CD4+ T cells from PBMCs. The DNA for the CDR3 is TGCAGCGTTGAAAGTCTTCCACCCTACGAGCAGTACTTC. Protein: CSVESLPPYEQYF.